This record looks at one T cell receptor (beta chain) sequence and its context. No antigen is known for it. Germline assignment: CDR1 SGDLS and CDR2 YYNGEE. Trimming took off 0 bases at V and 3 bases at J, with 9 bases between the two ends. This CDR3 contains 14 residues. This specimen comes from a study of CD8 T cells in Susac syndrome. The study sequenced TCR beta in blood CD8+ and CD4+ T cells. TEMRA cells were FACS-enriched and CD8+ and CD4+ T cells negatively isolated. Random hexamers were used to reverse transcribe roughly 0.45 to 1 ug of RNA. TCRdb independently ran MiXCR on the immunoSEQ multiplex PCR reads; one entry per CDR3 protein. The table has roughly 200,000 distinct CDR3 sequences, approximately 94% seen once. Whole-study results and caveats: Individuals included in the TCR sequencing and HLA analysis were acknowledged by the study to be relatively few in number.

The rearrangement links TRBV9 to TRBJ2-5; D is possibly TRBD1 (6 bases). This receptor was obtained from a human donor in good health. Specimen: CD4+ T cells from PBMCs. The CDR3 DNA sequence: TGTGCCAGCAGCGTAGGCACAGGGAAAGAGACCCAGTACTTC. Translating it yields CASSVGTGKETQYF.